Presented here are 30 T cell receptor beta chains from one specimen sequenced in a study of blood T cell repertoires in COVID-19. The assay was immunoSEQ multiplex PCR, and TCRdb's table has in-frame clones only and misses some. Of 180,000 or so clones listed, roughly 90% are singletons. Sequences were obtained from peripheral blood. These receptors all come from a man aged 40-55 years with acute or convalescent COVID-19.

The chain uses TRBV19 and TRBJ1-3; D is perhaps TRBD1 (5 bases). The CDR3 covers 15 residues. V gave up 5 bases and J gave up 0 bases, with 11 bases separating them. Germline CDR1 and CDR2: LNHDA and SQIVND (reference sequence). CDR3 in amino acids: CASSAGRSSGNTIYF. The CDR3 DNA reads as TGTGCCAGTAGTGCGGGACGGAGCTCTGGAAACACCATATATTTT.

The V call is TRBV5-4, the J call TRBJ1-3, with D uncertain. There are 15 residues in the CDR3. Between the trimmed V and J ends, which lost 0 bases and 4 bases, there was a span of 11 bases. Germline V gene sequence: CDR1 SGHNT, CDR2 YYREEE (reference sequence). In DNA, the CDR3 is TGTGCCAGCAGCTTGGGCGGGGAAGGAGGAAACACCATATATTTT. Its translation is CASSLGGEGGNTIYF.

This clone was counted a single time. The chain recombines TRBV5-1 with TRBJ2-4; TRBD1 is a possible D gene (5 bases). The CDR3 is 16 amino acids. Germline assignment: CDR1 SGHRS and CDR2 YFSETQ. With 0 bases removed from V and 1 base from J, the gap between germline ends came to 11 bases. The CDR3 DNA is TGCGCCAGCAGCTTGGCCGCTGGGGCGGCCAAAAACATTCAGTACTTC. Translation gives CASSLAAGAAKNIQYF.

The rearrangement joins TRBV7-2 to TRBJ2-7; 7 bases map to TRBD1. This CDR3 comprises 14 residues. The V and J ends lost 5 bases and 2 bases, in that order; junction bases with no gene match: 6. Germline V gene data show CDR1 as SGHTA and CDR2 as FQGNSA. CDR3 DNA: TGTGCCAGCAGCCAGGGGGACAGCCCCTACGAGCAGTACTTC. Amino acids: CASSQGDSPYEQYF.

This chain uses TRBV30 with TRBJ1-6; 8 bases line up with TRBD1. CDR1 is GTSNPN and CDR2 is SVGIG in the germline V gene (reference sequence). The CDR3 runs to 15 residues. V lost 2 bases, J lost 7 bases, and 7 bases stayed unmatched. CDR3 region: CAWSLPGQENSPLHF. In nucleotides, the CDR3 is TGTGCCTGGAGTCTGCCGGGACAGGAGAATTCACCCCTCCACTTT.

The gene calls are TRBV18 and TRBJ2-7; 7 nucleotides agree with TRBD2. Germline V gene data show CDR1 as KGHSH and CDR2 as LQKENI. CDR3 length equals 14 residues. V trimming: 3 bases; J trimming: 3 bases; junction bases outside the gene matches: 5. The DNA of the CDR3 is TGTGCCAGCTCACCTCCCCCGGGAGGCTACGAGCAGTACTTC. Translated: CASSPPPGGYEQYF. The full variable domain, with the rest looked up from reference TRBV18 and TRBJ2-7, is NAGVMQNPRHLVRRRGQEARLRCSPMKGHSHVYWYRQLPEEGLKFMVYLQKENIIDESGMPKERFSAEFPKEGPSILRIQQVVRGDSAAYFCASSPPPGGYEQYFGPGTRLTVT.

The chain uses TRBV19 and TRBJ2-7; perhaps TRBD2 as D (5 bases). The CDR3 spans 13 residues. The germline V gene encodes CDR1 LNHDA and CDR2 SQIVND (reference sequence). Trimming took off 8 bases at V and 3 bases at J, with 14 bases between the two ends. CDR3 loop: CASHTGLFYEQYF. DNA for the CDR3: TGTGCCAGTCATACGGGGTTGTTCTACGAGCAGTACTTC.

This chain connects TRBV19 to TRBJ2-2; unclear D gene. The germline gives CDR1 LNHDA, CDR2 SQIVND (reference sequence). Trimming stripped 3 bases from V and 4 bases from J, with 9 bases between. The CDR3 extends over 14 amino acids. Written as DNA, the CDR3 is TGTGCCAGTAGTATTGGGCAGATCACCGGGGAGCTGTTTTTT. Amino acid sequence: CASSIGQITGELFF.

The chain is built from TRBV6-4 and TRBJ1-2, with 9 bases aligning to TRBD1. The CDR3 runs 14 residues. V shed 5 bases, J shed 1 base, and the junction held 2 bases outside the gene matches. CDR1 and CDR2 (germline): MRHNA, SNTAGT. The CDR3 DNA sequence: TGTGCCAGCAGTAGGACAGGGGTTAACTATGGCTACACCTTC. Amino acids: CASSRTGVNYGYTF.

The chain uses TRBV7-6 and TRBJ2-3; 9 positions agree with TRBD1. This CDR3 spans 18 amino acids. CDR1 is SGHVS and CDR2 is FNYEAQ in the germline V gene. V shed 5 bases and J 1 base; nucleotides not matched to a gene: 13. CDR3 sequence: CASSRMATDRGRTDTQYF. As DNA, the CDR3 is TGTGCCAGCAGCAGGATGGCCACGGACAGGGGCCGCACAGATACGCAGTATTTT.

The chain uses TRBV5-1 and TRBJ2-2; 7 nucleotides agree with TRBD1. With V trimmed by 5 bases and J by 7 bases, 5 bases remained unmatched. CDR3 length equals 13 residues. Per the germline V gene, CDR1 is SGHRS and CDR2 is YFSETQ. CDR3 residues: CASRTGSGGELFF. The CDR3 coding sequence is TGCGCCAGCAGGACAGGGTCAGGCGGGGAGCTGTTTTTT.

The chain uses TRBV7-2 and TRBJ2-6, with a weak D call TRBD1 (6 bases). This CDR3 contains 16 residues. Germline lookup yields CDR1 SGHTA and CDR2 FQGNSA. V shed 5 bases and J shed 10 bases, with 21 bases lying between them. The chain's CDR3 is CASSGTGNRVINVLTF. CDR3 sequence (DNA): TGTGCCAGCAGCGGCACAGGGAACCGAGTGATAAACGTCCTGACTTTC.

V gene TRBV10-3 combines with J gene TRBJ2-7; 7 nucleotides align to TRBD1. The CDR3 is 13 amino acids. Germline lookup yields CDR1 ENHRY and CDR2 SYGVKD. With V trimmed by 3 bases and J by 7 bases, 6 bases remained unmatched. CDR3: CAISDRGLDEQYF. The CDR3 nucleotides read TGTGCCATCAGTGACAGGGGGTTGGATGAGCAGTACTTC.

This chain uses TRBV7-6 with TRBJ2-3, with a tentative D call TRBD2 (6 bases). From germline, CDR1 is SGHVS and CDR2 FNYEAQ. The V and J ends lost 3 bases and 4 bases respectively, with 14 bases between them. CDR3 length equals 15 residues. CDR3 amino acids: CASSLGGLGADTQYF. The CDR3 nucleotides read TGTGCCAGCAGCTTGGGGGGACTGGGCGCAGATACGCAGTATTTT.

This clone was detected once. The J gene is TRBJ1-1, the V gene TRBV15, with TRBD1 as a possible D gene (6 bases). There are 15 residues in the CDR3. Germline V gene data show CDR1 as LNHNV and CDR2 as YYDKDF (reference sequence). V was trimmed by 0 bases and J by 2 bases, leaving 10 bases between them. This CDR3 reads CATSRDWTVNTEAFF. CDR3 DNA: TGTGCCACCAGCAGAGATTGGACAGTTAACACTGAAGCTTTCTTT. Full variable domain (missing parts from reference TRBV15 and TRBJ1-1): DAMVIQNPRYQVTQFGKPVTLSCSQTLNHNVMYWYQQKSSQAPKLLFHYYDKDFNNEADTPDNFQSRRPNTSFCFLDIRSPGLGDTAMYLCATSRDWTVNTEAFFGQGTRLTVV.

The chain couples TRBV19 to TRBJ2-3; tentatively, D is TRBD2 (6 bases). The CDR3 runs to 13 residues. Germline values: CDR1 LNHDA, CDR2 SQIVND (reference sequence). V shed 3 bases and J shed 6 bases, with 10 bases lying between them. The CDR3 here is CASSINRGDTQYF. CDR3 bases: TGTGCCAGTAGTATTAATCGGGGGGATACGCAGTATTTT. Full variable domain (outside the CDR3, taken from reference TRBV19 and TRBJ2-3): DGGITQSPKYLFRKEGQNVTLSCEQNLNHDAMYWYRQDPGQGLRLIYYSQIVNDFQKGDIAEGYSVSREKKESFPLTVTSAQKNPTAFYLCASSINRGDTQYFGPGTRLTVL.

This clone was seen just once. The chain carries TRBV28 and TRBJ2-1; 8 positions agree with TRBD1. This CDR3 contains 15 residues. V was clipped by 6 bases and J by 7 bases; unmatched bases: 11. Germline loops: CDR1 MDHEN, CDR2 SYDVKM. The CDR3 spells CASSPNGQGANEQFF. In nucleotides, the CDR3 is TGTGCCAGCAGCCCAAACGGACAGGGCGCGAATGAGCAGTTCTTC.

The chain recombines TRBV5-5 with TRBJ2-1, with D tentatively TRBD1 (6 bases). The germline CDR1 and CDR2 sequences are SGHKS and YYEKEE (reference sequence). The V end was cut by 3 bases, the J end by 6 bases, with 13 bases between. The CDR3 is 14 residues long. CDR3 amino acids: CASSSRDNGNEQFF. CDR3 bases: TGTGCCAGCAGCTCCCGGGACAATGGCAATGAGCAGTTCTTC. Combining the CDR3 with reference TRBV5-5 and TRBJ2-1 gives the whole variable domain DAGVTQSPTHLIKTRGQQVTLRCSPISGHKSVSWYQQVLGQGPQFIFQYYEKEERGRGNFPDRFSARQFPNYSSELNVNALLLGDSALYLCASSSRDNGNEQFFGPGTRLTVL.

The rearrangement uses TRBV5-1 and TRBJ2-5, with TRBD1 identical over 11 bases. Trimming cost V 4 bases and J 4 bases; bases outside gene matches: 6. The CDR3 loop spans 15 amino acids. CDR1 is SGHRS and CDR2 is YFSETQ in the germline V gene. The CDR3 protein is CASSPSGQGAETQYF. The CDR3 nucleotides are TGCGCCAGCAGCCCCTCTGGACAGGGGGCAGAGACCCAGTACTTC.

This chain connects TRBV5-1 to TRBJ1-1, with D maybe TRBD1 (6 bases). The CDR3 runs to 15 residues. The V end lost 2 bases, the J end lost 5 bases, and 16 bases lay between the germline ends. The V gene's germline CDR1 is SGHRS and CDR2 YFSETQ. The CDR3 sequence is CASSLATGRTTEAFF. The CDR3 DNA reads TGCGCCAGCAGCTTAGCGACAGGCCGAACGACTGAAGCTTTCTTT.

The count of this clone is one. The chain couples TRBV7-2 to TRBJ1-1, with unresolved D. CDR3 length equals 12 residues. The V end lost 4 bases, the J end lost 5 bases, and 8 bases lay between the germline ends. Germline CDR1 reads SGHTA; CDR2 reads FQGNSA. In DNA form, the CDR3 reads TGTGCCAGCAGCTCCTTGAGGACTGAAGCTTTCTTT. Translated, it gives CASSSLRTEAFF.

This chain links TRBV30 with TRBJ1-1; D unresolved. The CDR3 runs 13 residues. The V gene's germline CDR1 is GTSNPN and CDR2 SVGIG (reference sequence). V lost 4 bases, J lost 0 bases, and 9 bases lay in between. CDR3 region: CAWTPQVNTEAFF. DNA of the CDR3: TGTGCCTGGACCCCACAAGTGAACACTGAAGCTTTCTTT.

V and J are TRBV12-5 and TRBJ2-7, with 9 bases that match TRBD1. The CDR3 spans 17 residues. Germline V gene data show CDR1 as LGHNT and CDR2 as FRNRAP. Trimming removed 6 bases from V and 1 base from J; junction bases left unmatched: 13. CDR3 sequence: CASGPQGAQRNSYEQYF. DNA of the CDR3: TGTGCTAGTGGGCCACAGGGGGCGCAGAGGAATTCCTACGAGCAGTACTTC. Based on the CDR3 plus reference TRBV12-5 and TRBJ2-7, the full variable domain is DARVTQTPRHKVTEMGQEVTMRCQPILGHNTVFWYRQTMMQGLELLAYFRNRAPLDDSGMPKDRFSAEMPDATLATLKIQPSEPRDSAVYFCASGPQGAQRNSYEQYFGPGTRLTVT.

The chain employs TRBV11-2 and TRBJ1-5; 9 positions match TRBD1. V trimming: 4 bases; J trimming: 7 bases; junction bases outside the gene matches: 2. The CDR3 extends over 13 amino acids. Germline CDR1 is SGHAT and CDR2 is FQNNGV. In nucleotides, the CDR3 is TGTGCCAGCAGCTCGGACAGGGGACAGCCCCAGCATTTT. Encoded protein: CASSSDRGQPQHF.

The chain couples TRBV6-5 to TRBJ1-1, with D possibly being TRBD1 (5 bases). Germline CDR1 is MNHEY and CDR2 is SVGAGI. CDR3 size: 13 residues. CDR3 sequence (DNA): TGTGCGTCGGGGGAGCAAGTGAACACTGAAGCTTTCTTT. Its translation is CASGEQVNTEAFF.

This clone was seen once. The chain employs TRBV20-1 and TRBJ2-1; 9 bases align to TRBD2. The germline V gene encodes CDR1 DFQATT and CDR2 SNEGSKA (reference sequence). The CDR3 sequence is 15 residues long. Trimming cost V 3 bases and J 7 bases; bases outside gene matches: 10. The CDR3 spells CSASLVLAGANEQFF. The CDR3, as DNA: TGCAGTGCTAGTCTCGTGTTAGCGGGGGCAAATGAGCAGTTCTTC.

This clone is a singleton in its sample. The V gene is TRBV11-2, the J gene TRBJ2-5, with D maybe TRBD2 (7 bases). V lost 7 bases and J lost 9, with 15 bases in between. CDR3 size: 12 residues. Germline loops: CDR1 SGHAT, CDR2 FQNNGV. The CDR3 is CASNPRGGAQYF. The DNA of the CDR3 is TGTGCCAGCAACCCTAGGGGGGGGGCCCAGTACTTC.

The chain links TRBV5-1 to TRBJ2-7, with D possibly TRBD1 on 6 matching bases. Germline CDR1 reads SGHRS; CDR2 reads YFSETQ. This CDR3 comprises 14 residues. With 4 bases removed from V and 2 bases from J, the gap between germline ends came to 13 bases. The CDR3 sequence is CASSPGDTTYEQYF. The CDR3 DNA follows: TGCGCCAGCAGCCCAGGGGATACCACCTACGAGCAGTACTTC.

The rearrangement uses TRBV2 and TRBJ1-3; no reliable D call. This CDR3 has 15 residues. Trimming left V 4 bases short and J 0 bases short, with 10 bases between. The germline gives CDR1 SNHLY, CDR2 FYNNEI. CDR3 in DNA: TGTGCCAGCAGTGTCTCGTCGAGCTCTGGAAACACCATATATTTT. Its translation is CASSVSSSSGNTIYF.

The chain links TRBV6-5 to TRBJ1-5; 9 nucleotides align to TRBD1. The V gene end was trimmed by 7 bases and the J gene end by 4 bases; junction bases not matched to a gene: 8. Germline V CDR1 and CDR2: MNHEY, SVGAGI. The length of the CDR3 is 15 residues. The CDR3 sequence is CASKRDREGNQPQHF. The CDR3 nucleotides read TGTGCCAGCAAAAGGGACAGGGAGGGTAATCAGCCCCAGCATTTT.